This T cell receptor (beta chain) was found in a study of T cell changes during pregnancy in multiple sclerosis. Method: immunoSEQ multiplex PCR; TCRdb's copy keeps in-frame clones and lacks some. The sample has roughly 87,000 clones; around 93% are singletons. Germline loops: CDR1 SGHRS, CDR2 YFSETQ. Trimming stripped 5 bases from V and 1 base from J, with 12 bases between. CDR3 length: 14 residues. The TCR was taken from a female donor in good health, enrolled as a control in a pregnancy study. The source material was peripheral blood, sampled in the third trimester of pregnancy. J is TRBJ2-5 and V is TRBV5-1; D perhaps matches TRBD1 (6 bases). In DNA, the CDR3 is TGCGCCAGCAGACAAGGGGGAAGCCAAGAGACCCAGTACTTC. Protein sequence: CASRQGGSQETQYF.